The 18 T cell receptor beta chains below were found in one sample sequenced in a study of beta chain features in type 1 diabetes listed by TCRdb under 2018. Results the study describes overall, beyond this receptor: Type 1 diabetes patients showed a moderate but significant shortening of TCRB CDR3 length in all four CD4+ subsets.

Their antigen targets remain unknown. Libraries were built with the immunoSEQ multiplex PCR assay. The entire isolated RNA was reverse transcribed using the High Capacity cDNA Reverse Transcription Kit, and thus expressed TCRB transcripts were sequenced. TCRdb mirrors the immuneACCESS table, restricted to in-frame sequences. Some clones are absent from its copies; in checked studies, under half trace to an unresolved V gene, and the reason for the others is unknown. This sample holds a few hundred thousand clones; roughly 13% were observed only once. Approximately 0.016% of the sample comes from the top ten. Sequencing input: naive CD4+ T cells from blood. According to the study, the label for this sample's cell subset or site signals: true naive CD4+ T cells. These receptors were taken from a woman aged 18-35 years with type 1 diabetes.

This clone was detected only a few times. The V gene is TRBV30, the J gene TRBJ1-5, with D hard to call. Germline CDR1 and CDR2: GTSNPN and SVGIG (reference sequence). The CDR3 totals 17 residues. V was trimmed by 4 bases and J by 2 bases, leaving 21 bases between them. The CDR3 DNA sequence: TGTGCCTGGACCCCGCCACGGGGTAGTGGGCGCAATCAGCCCCAGCATTTT. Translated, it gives CAWTPPRGSGRNQPQHF.

The CDR3 region has the DNA TGTGCCAGCAGCTTAAGGGCGGGAGGTGGCTACACCTTC. It yields the protein CASSLRAGGGYTF. This sequence joins TRBV7-8 and TRBJ1-2; no reliable D call. V lost 2 bases and J 7 bases, leaving 11 bases between the germline ends. Germline V CDR1 and CDR2: SGHVS, FQNEAQ. The CDR3 extends over 13 amino acids. Drawing the rest from reference TRBV7-8 and TRBJ1-2, the complete variable domain is GAGVSQSPRYKVAKRGQDVALRCDPISGHVSLFWYQQALGQGPEFLTYFQNEAQLDKSGLPSDRFFAERPEGSVSTLKIQRTQQEDSAVYLCASSLRAGGGYTFGSGTRLTVV.

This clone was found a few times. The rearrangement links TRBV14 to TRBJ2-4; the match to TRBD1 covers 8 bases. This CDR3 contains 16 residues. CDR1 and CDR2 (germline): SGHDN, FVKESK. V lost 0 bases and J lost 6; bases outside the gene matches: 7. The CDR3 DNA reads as TGTGCCAGCAGCCAAGACCTGACAGGGGCGGGAAACATTCAGTACTTC. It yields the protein CASSQDLTGAGNIQYF.

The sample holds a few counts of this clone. This CDR3 reads CASSRDRQEKLFF. The DNA of the CDR3 is TGTGCCAGCAGCCGAGATAGACAGGAAAAACTGTTTTTT. The chain employs TRBV7-2 and TRBJ1-4; D possibly corresponds to TRBD1 (5 bases). The V end was cut by 5 bases, the J end by 8 bases, with 12 bases between. This CDR3 is built from 13 residues. Germline CDR1 and CDR2: SGHTA and FQGNSA.

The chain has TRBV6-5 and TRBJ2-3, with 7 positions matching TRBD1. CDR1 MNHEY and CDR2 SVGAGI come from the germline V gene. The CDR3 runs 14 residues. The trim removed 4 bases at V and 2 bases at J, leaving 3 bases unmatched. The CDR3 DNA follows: TGTGCCAGCAGTTGGGACAGCGCCACAGATACGCAGTATTTT. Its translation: CASSWDSATDTQYF.

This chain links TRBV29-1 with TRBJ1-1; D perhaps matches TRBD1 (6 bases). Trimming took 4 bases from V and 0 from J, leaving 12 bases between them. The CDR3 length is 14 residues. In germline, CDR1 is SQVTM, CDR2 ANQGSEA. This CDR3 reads CSVAHREVNTEAFF. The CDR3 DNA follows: TGCAGCGTTGCACACAGGGAAGTGAACACTGAAGCTTTCTTT.

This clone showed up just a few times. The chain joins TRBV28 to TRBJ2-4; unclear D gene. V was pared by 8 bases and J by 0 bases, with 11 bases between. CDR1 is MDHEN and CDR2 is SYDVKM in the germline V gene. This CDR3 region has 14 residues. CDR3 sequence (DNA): TGTGCCAGCGAAGAGAGCTTAGCCAAAAACATTCAGTACTTC. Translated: CASEESLAKNIQYF.

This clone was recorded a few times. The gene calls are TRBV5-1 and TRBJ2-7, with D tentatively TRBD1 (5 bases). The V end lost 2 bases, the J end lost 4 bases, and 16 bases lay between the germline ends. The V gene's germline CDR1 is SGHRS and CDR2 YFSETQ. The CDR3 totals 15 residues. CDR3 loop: CASSFQGAQRYEQYV. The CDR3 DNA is TGCGCCAGCAGCTTCCAGGGTGCGCAACGATACGAGCAGTACGTC.

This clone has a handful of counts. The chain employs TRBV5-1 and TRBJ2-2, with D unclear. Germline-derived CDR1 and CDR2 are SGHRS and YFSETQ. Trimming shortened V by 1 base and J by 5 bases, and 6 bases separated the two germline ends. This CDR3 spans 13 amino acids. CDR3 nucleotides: TGCGCCAGCAGCTTGACGGAGACCGGGGAGCTGTTTTTT. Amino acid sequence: CASSLTETGELFF.

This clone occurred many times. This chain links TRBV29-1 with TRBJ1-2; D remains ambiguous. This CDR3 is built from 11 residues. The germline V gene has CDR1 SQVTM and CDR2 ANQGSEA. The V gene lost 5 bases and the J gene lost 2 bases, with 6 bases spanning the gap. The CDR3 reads CSVRQNYGYTF. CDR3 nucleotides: TGCAGCGTTCGTCAGAACTATGGCTACACCTTC.

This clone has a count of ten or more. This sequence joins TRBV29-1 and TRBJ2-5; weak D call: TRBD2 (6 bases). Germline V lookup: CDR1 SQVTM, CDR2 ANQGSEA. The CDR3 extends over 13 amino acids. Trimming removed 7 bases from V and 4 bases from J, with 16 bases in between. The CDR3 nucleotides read TGCAGCGCTGCGGGGCGGCTAGCAGAGACCCAGTACTTC. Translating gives CSAAGRLAETQYF.

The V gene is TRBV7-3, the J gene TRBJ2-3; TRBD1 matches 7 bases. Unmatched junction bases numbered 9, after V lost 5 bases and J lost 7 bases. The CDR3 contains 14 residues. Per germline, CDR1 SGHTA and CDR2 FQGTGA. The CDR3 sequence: CASSPRTGVNTQYF. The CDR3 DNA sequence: TGTGCCAGCAGCCCCAGGACAGGAGTAAATACGCAGTATTTT.

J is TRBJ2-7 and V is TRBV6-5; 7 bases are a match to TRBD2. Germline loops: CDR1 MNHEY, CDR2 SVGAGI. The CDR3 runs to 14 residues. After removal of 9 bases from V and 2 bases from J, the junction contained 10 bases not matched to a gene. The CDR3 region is CASRMGGTPYEQYF. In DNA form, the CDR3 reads TGTGCCAGTCGCATGGGGGGGACCCCCTACGAGCAGTACTTC.

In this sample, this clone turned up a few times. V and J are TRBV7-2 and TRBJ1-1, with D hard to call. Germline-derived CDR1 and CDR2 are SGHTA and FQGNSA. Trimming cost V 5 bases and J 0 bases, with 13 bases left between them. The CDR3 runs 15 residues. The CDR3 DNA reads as TGTGCCAGCAGCCAGCCTCAGACTATGAACACTGAAGCTTTCTTT. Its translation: CASSQPQTMNTEAFF.

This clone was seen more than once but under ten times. CDR3 nucleotide sequence: TGTGCCAGCAGCAAAGCTAAACTAGCGGGAGGGCGAGAGACCCAGTACTTC. Amino acid sequence: CASSKAKLAGGRETQYF. The V gene is TRBV21-1, the J gene TRBJ2-5; TRBD2 is the table's D call, not checked against the DNA. TRBV21-1 is recorded as a pseudogene. This CDR3 region has 17 residues.

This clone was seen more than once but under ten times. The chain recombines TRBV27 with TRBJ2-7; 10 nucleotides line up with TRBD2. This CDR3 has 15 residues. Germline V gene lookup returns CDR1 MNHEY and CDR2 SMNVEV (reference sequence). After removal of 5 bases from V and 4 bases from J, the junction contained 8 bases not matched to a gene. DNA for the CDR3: TGTGCCAGCAGTAAGGGACTAGCGAGAGGTTACGAGCAGTACTTC. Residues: CASSKGLARGYEQYF.

CDR3 sequence: CASSQVSRPAGTEAFF. The CDR3 nucleotides are TGTGCCAGCAGCCAAGTAAGCCGCCCCGCGGGCACTGAAGCTTTCTTT. V usage is TRBV4-2 and J usage is TRBJ1-1; D is unresolved. V was pared by 1 base and J by 4 bases, with 16 bases between. CDR1 and CDR2 from the germline V gene are LGHNA and YNFKEQ. The CDR3 loop spans 16 amino acids.

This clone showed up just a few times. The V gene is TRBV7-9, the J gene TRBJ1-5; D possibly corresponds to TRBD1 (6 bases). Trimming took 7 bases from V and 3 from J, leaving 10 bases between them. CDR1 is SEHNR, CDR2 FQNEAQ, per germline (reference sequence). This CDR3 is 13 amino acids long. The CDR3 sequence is CASNTGNNQPQHF. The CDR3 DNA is TGTGCCAGCAACACAGGGAACAATCAGCCCCAGCATTTT. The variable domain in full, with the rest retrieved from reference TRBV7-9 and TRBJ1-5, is DTGVSQNPRHKITKRGQNVTFRCDPISEHNRLYWYRQTLGQGPEFLTYFQNEAQLEKSRLLSDRFSAERPKGSFSTLEIQRTEQGDSAMYLCASNTGNNQPQHFGDGTRLSIL.